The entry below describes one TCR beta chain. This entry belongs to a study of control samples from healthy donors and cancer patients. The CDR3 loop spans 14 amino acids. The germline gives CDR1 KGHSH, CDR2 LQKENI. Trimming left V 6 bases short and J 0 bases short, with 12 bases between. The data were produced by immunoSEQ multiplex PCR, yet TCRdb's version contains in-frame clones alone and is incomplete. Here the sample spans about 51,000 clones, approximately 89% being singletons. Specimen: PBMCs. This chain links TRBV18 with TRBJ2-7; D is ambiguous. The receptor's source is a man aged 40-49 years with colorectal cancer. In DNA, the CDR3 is TGTGCCAGCTCGCTCCAGGTACCCTCCTACGAGCAGTACTTC. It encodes CASSLQVPSYEQYF.